Shown below are 2 T cell receptor beta chains from a single sample sequenced in a study of CD8+ T cells in alopecia areata. Once RNA had been extracted, it was reverse transcribed into cDNA to act as the sequencing template. Profiled with immunoSEQ multiplex PCR; TCRdb holds only in-frame clones, not every one. In the table there are 150,000 or so clones, roughly 50% of which are singletons. The sequences come from CD4+ T cells sorted from blood, collected at week 0. These receptors were obtained from a human donor with alopecia areata.

This clone was seen more than once but under ten times. The same CDR3 can be traced to other DNA sequences in this sample. V is TRBV7-9 and J is TRBJ2-7; the D is unclear. Germline V gene data show CDR1 as SEHNR and CDR2 as FQNEAQ (reference sequence). The CDR3 consists of 11 residues. The ends were cut back, 4 bases at V and 2 bases at J, with 3 bases in the middle. CDR3 DNA: TGTGCCAGCAGCTCCGCCTACGAGCAGTACTTC. Protein sequence: CASSSAYEQYF.

This clone occurred a few times. Other DNA sequences from this sample encode an identical CDR3 as well. V is TRBV7-2 and J is TRBJ2-5; D is perhaps TRBD2 (5 bases). V lost 3 bases to trimming and J lost 5 bases, with 13 bases between them. CDR3 length equals 14 residues. Germline V gene lookup returns CDR1 SGHTA and CDR2 FQGNSA. CDR3 sequence reads: CASSLARGRETQYF. The CDR3 DNA is TGTGCCAGCAGCTTGGCTCGGGGTAGGGAGACCCAGTACTTC.